A single sample gave rise to the 10 T cell receptor beta chains below, sequenced in a study of blood T cell repertoires in COVID-19. Using immunoSEQ multiplex PCR, the repertoire was profiled, and TCRdb retains in-frame clones only, with some absent. The data show approximately 200,000 clones, almost 85% seen once. What was sequenced was peripheral blood. The receptors stem from a human donor with acute or convalescent COVID-19. The donor label of this sample is uncertain.

The V call is TRBV5-4, the J call TRBJ2-6, with D possibly TRBD1 on 6 matching bases. The germline V and J ends were trimmed by 2 bases and 9 bases, with 9 bases remaining between them. This CDR3 is 13 amino acids long. CDR1 and CDR2 from the germline V gene are SGHNT and YYREEE (reference sequence). CDR3 sequence (DNA): TGTGCCAGCAGCTTTACAGGGTTCAACGTCCTGACTTTC. Protein: CASSFTGFNVLTF.

This chain connects TRBV29-1 to TRBJ1-1; no definite D call. Per germline, CDR1 SQVTM and CDR2 ANQGSEA. The germline V and J ends were trimmed by 7 bases and 7 bases, with 19 bases remaining between them. The CDR3 is made up of 13 amino acids. This CDR3 reads CSGARTDFGEAFF. The CDR3 DNA follows: TGCAGCGGTGCTAGGACTGACTTCGGTGAAGCTTTCTTT.

The chain links TRBV7-2 to TRBJ1-6, with 9 bases matching TRBD1. With 5 bases clipped from V and 9 bases from J, the junction kept 14 bases outside the gene matches. The CDR3 covers 17 residues. Per the germline V gene, CDR1 is SGHTA and CDR2 is FQGNSA. The DNA of the CDR3 is TGTGCCAGCAGCCGGTGGCAGTACGGACAGGGGTCTTCACCCCTCCACTTT. It codes for CASSRWQYGQGSSPLHF.

The rearrangement uses TRBV19 and TRBJ1-1; tentatively, D is TRBD1 (5 bases). Germline assignment: CDR1 LNHDA and CDR2 SQIVND (reference sequence). The CDR3 is made up of 14 amino acids. Trimming cost V 5 bases and J 4 bases, with 14 bases left between them. Written as DNA, the CDR3 is TGTGCCAGTAGTGTTCGACACGGGGGCACTGAAGCTTTCTTT. It codes for CASSVRHGGTEAFF.

This chain links TRBV7-8 with TRBJ2-3; the D gene is possibly TRBD1 (5 bases). This CDR3 is 12 amino acids long. V gave up 5 bases and J gave up 5 bases, with 8 bases separating them. CDR1 is SGHVS, CDR2 FQNEAQ, per germline. The CDR3 coding sequence is TGTGCCAGCAGCCCAGGGATAGATACGCAGTATTTT. It codes for CASSPGIDTQYF. The variable domain in full, completed from reference TRBV7-8 and TRBJ2-3, reads GAGVSQSPRYKVAKRGQDVALRCDPISGHVSLFWYQQALGQGPEFLTYFQNEAQLDKSGLPSDRFFAERPEGSVSTLKIQRTQQEDSAVYLCASSPGIDTQYFGPGTRLTVL.

The V call is TRBV4-1, the J call TRBJ2-4; TRBD2 matches at 7 bases. With 0 bases clipped from V and 6 bases from J, the junction kept 5 bases outside the gene matches. From germline, CDR1 is MGHRA and CDR2 YSYEKL. The CDR3 totals 15 residues. CDR3: CASSQDRGVINIQYF. CDR3 bases: TGCGCCAGCAGCCAAGATCGGGGGGTAATAAACATTCAGTACTTC.

The chain combines TRBV30 with TRBJ1-6; D unclear. Germline V CDR1 and CDR2: GTSNPN, SVGIG (reference sequence). The CDR3 sequence is 13 residues long. V was pared by 4 bases and J by 7 bases, with 11 bases between. Written as DNA, the CDR3 is TGTGCCTGGACAGGCAGCCGAAATTCACCCCTCCACTTT. Residues: CAWTGSRNSPLHF. The full variable domain, with the rest looked up from reference TRBV30 and TRBJ1-6, is SQTIHQWPATLVQPVGSPLSLECTVEGTSNPNLYWYRQAAGRGLQLLFYSVGIGQISSEVPQNLSASRPQDRQFILSSKKLLLSDSGFYLCAWTGSRNSPLHFGNGTRLTVT.

J is TRBJ2-7 and V is TRBV29-1; 9 nucleotides line up with TRBD1. The trim removed 4 bases at V and 2 bases at J, leaving 9 bases unmatched. This CDR3 region has 15 residues. The germline V gene encodes CDR1 SQVTM and CDR2 ANQGSEA. The CDR3 bases are TGCAGCGTTGGGGCCGGGACAGGGTTACCCTACGAGCAGTACTTC. Encoded protein: CSVGAGTGLPYEQYF.

This clone occurred once. V gene TRBV6-2 or TRBV6-3 combines with J gene TRBJ2-3, with 7 bases identical to TRBD2. V trimming: 0 bases; J trimming: 1 base; junction bases outside the gene matches: 10. Germline V gene lookup returns CDR1 MNHEY and CDR2 SVGEGT. The CDR3 extends over 18 amino acids. This CDR3 reads CASSYSSTLAHGTDTQYF. In DNA, the CDR3 is TGTGCCAGCAGTTACTCGTCAACACTAGCGCATGGCACAGATACGCAGTATTTT.

The V call is TRBV27, the J call TRBJ2-1, with 11 bases fitting TRBD2. Germline loops: CDR1 MNHEY, CDR2 SMNVEV (reference sequence). This CDR3 is 16 amino acids long. V lost 3 bases, J lost 7 bases, and 8 bases stayed unmatched. The CDR3 region is CASSFLAGGRWNEQFF. In DNA form, the CDR3 reads TGTGCCAGCAGTTTCTTAGCGGGAGGGCGGTGGAATGAGCAGTTCTTC.